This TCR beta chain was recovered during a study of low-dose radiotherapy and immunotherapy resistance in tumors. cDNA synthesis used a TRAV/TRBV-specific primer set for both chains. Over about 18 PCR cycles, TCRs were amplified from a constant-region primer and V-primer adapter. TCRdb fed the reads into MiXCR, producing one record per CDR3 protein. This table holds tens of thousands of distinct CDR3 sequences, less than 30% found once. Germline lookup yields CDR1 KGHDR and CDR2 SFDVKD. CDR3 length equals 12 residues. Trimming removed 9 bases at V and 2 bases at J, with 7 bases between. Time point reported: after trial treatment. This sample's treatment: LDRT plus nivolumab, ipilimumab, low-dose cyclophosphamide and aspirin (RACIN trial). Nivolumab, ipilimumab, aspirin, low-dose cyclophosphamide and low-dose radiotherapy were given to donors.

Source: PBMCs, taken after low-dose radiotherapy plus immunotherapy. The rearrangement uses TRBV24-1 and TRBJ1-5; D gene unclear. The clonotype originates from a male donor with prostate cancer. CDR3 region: CATSWGNQPQHF. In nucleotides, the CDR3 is TGTGCCACCTCCTGGGGCAATCAGCCCCAGCATTTT.